This T cell receptor beta chain was found in a study of blood T cell repertoires in COVID-19. For the study at large: Sources were T cells, B-cell-depleted T cells, or PBMCs; the material itself was cDNA or gDNA.

Sequenced by immunoSEQ multiplex PCR; TCRdb stores in-frame clones only, minus some. The sample lists under 300,000 clones, roughly 90% seen once, with 2% to 2.5% in the top ten. The V end lost 4 bases, the J end lost 3 bases, and 18 bases lay between the germline ends. The CDR3 spans 16 residues. Germline assignment: CDR1 MGHRA and CDR2 YSYEKL. V and J are TRBV4-1 and TRBJ1-1; D gene uncertain. The sample was peripheral blood. This clonotype originated in a man under 40 who had recovered from COVID-19. CDR3 amino acids: CASSPTRGVAYTEAFF. The CDR3 DNA follows: TGCGCCAGCAGCCCGACCCGCGGGGTCGCCTACACTGAAGCTTTCTTT.